This entry describes one T cell receptor beta chain. This sample stems from a study of blood T cell repertoires in COVID-19. Background on the study: From T cells, B-cell-depleted T cells, or PBMCs came the material, which was cDNA or gDNA.

Sequencing used immunoSEQ multiplex PCR; TCRdb keeps in-frame clones, though not all of them. The table records fewer than 80,000 clones, around 67% of them present only once. This clonotype was sampled from a man aged 55-75 years with acute or convalescent COVID-19. Sample: peripheral blood.

The CDR3 DNA is TGTGCCAGCAGCTTAGAAGGGGAGAACACTGAAGCTTTCTTT. It specifies CASSLEGENTEAFF. J is TRBJ1-1 and V is TRBV11-3, with a weak D call TRBD1 (5 bases). V lost 0 bases and J lost 1, with 6 bases in between. The CDR3 covers 14 residues. Germline V gene lookup returns CDR1 SGHNT and CDR2 YENEEA. The full variable domain, its missing parts supplied by reference TRBV11-3 and TRBJ1-1, is EAGVVQSPRYKIIEKKQPVAFWCNPISGHNTLYWYLQNLGQGPELLIRYENEEAVDDSQLPKDRFSAERLKGVDSTLKIQPAELGDSAVYLCASSLEGENTEAFFGQGTRLTVV.